Each of the 21 T cell receptor beta chains below was sequenced from the same sample in a study of T cells after posttransplantation cyclophosphamide. Treatment was busulfan-fludarabine conditioning, a marrow graft, and cyclophosphamide on days +3 and +4. The data were produced by immunoSEQ multiplex PCR, yet TCRdb's version contains in-frame clones alone and is incomplete. Altogether about 15,000 clones were found in the sample, and no singletons occur. The input for sequencing was PBMCs, taken 1162 days after allogeneic stem cell transplant with posttransplant cyclophosphamide. Receptor source: a female patient in her thirties or forties who received an allogeneic stem cell transplant from a related donor, was CMV-positive, and had no GVHD. Part of the T cell pool may stem from the graft donor.

This clone was seen repeatedly, ten times or more. The CDR3 region is CASSPQPTRSYEQYF. In DNA form, the CDR3 reads TGTGCCAGCAGCCCACAGCCGACTAGATCCTACGAGCAGTACTTC. This chain joins TRBV5-4 and TRBJ2-7; maybe TRBD2 (6 bases). Trimming cost V 4 bases and J 1 base, with 15 bases left between them. CDR3 length: 15 residues. Germline V gene sequence: CDR1 SGHNT, CDR2 YYREEE (reference sequence). The variable domain in full, completed from reference TRBV5-4 and TRBJ2-7, reads ETGVTQSPTHLIKTRGQQVTLRCSSQSGHNTVSWYQQALGQGPQFIFQYYREEENGRGNFPPRFSGLQFPNYSSELNVNALELDDSALYLCASSPQPTRSYEQYFGPGTRLTVT.

Ten or more counts support this clone. This sequence joins TRBV5-1 and TRBJ1-4, with D perhaps TRBD1 (5 bases). Trimming took off 1 base at V and 5 bases at J, with 9 bases between the two ends. CDR3 length: 14 residues. Germline CDR1 is SGHRS and CDR2 is YFSETQ. CDR3 sequence (DNA): TGCGCCAGCAGCTTGTCTGGGGGGAATGAAAAACTGTTTTTT. Translation: CASSLSGGNEKLFF.

In its sample, this clone was seen a few times. The chain combines TRBV20-1 with TRBJ2-7, with TRBD1 matching over 7 bases. CDR1 and CDR2 (germline): DFQATT, SNEGSKA (reference sequence). The trim removed 7 bases at V and 5 bases at J, leaving 5 bases unmatched. The CDR3 runs to 11 residues. CDR3 protein: CSVPQGNEQYF. CDR3 DNA sequence: TGCAGTGTCCCACAGGGGAACGAGCAGTACTTC.

This clone was seen repeatedly, ten times or more. Written as DNA, the CDR3 is TGTGCCAGCAGCGTACTAGCGGGGCCTCAAGAGACCCAGTACTTC. It encodes CASSVLAGPQETQYF. V usage is TRBV9 and J usage is TRBJ2-5, with 9 nucleotides matching TRBD2. The CDR3 runs to 15 residues. The germline gives CDR1 SGDLS, CDR2 YYNGEE. Germline trimming cut 1 base from V and 2 bases from J; bases unmatched to any gene: 3.

The sample holds many counts of this clone. The CDR3: CASSPRLLVDTF. The DNA for the CDR3 is TGTGCCAGCAGCCCTAGACTATTAGTTGACACCTTC. The chain recombines TRBV5-5 with TRBJ1-2; D not resolved. CDR1 is SGHKS and CDR2 is YYEKEE in the germline V gene (reference sequence). V was cut by 4 bases and J by 12 bases, with 16 bases left in between. The CDR3 runs to 12 residues. Combining the CDR3 with reference TRBV5-5 and TRBJ1-2 gives the whole variable domain DAGVTQSPTHLIKTRGQQVTLRCSPISGHKSVSWYQQVLGQGPQFIFQYYEKEERGRGNFPDRFSARQFPNYSSELNVNALLLGDSALYLCASSPRLLVDTFGSGTRLTVV.

This clone came up many times. This chain links TRBV29-1 with TRBJ2-1, with no clear D. Trimming removed 4 bases at V and 7 bases at J, with 20 bases between. Per germline, CDR1 SQVTM and CDR2 ANQGSEA. There are 15 residues in the CDR3. The CDR3 sequence: CSVAQPKGGRNEQFF. The CDR3 DNA reads TGCAGCGTTGCACAGCCTAAAGGTGGAAGGAATGAGCAGTTCTTC.

This clone was seen ten or more times. This chain uses TRBV4-2 with TRBJ1-3, with 7 nucleotides matching TRBD1. V lost 4 bases and J lost 0; bases outside the gene matches: 6. The CDR3 extends over 16 amino acids. Germline CDR1 LGHNA, CDR2 YNFKEQ. The CDR3 protein is CASSRGTADSGNTIYF. For the CDR3, the DNA is TGTGCCAGCAGCCGAGGGACAGCCGACTCTGGAAACACCATATATTTT.

A few counts support this clone. V and J are TRBV12-5 and TRBJ1-1, with D possibly being TRBD1 (6 bases). The CDR3 runs to 13 residues. The V gene's germline CDR1 is LGHNT and CDR2 FRNRAP. The V and J ends lost 8 bases and 6 bases respectively, with 16 bases between them. The CDR3 DNA reads TGTGCTAGTTTCGGCGGGGGCATTTCTGAAGCTTTCTTT. It yields the protein CASFGGGISEAFF. Full variable domain (remainder filled in from reference TRBV12-5 and TRBJ1-1): DARVTQTPRHKVTEMGQEVTMRCQPILGHNTVFWYRQTMMQGLELLAYFRNRAPLDDSGMPKDRFSAEMPDATLATLKIQPSEPRDSAVYFCASFGGGISEAFFGQGTRLTVV.

This clone was recorded at least ten times. The genes are TRBV18 and TRBJ2-4; possible D gene TRBD2, 5 bases. Germline V CDR1 and CDR2: KGHSH, LQKENI. CDR3 length: 15 residues. With 2 bases removed from V and 8 bases from J, the gap between germline ends came to 16 bases. The CDR3 region has the DNA TGTGCCAGCTCACCAAGACTGCCAGTCGGGGACATTCAGTACTTC. Translation: CASSPRLPVGDIQYF.

This clone was observed many times. The CDR3 sequence is CASSQEASSSYEQYF. Here the CDR3 DNA reads TGTGCCAGCAGCCAAGAGGCATCTTCCTCCTACGAGCAGTACTTC. The rearrangement links TRBV4-2 to TRBJ2-7; the D is unclear. The ends were cut back, 0 bases at V and 0 bases at J, with 9 bases in the middle. Looked up from germline, CDR1 is LGHNA and CDR2 is YNFKEQ. The CDR3 is 15 residues long.

This clone was recorded many times. V usage is TRBV7-9 and J usage is TRBJ1-1; 10 bases align to TRBD1. V was clipped by 8 bases and J by 4 bases; unmatched bases: 7. The CDR3 has 14 amino acids. Looked up from germline, CDR1 is SEHNR and CDR2 is FQNEAQ (reference sequence). CDR3 loop: CASGYRDRGTEAFF. The CDR3 DNA follows: TGTGCCAGCGGATACCGGGACAGGGGCACTGAAGCTTTCTTT.

The genes are TRBV5-6 and TRBJ2-1; maybe TRBD1 (5 bases). V dropped 0 bases and J dropped 7 bases, with 11 bases sitting between them. Germline values: CDR1 SGHDT, CDR2 YYEEEE. This CDR3 region has 14 residues. The CDR3 sequence: CASSLVPGANEQFF. The CDR3 DNA reads TGTGCCAGCAGCTTGGTACCTGGGGCTAATGAGCAGTTCTTC.

The chain carries TRBV15 and TRBJ1-4, with a possible D match to TRBD1 (5 bases). The CDR3 is 13 amino acids. The germline V gene has CDR1 LNHNV and CDR2 YYDKDF (reference sequence). V lost 8 bases to trimming and J lost 7 bases, with 14 bases between them. The CDR3 here is CATRSGVREKLFF. Here the CDR3 DNA reads TGTGCCACCCGCTCGGGGGTGCGTGAAAAACTGTTTTTT.

This clone came up many times. The chain combines TRBV28 with TRBJ1-2, with 10 bases that match TRBD1. The CDR3 extends over 15 amino acids. The V gene's germline CDR1 is MDHEN and CDR2 SYDVKM. Unmatched junction bases numbered 6, after V lost 5 bases and J lost 3 bases. The CDR3 is CASSPPGTGDYGYTF. CDR3 nucleotide sequence: TGTGCCAGCAGTCCTCCCGGGACAGGGGACTATGGCTACACCTTC.

In its sample, this clone was seen many times. The V and J genes are TRBV6-5 and TRBJ1-1; a weak D match, TRBD1 (5 bases). This CDR3 contains 14 residues. Germline lookup yields CDR1 MNHEY and CDR2 SVGAGI. V lost 2 bases and J 4 bases, leaving 11 bases between the germline ends. Here the CDR3 reads CASSYKGWSTEAFF. Here the CDR3 DNA reads TGTGCCAGCAGTTACAAGGGGTGGAGCACTGAAGCTTTCTTT.

This clone has more than one count but fewer than ten. The chain uses TRBV6-5 and TRBJ2-5, with D hard to call. The DNA end lines up better with TRBJ2-7; the J call may be wrong. Germline-derived CDR1 and CDR2 are MNHEY and SVGAGI. The CDR3 loop spans 14 amino acids. CDR3 amino acids: CASSRVPISYEQYF. As DNA, the CDR3 is TGTGCCAGCAGTAGAGTTCCCATTTCCTACGAGCAGTACTTC.

In this sample, this clone turned up many times. This chain joins TRBV11-3 and TRBJ1-5, with 8 bases that match TRBD1. Germline V CDR1 and CDR2: SGHNT, YENEEA. The junction had 2 bases not matched to a gene; V was cut back by 1 base and J by 3 bases. This CDR3 region has 15 residues. CDR3: CASSLGGQDNQPQHF. For the CDR3, the DNA is TGTGCCAGCAGCTTAGGGGGACAGGACAATCAGCCCCAGCATTTT.

This clone was observed a handful of times. The chain joins TRBV12-5 to TRBJ2-5; D is possibly TRBD2 (6 bases). The end of the DNA fits TRBJ2-7 better, so the J call may be wrong. Germline assignment: CDR1 LGHNT and CDR2 FRNRAP. The CDR3 sequence is 16 residues long. This chain's CDR3 is CASGLVPGLRSYEQYF. The DNA of the CDR3 is TGTGCTAGTGGTTTGGTCCCGGGACTTCGATCCTACGAGCAGTACTTC.

This clone has a count of ten or more. The rearrangement uses TRBV7-2 and TRBJ1-2; no clear D gene. Germline V gene sequence: CDR1 SGHTA, CDR2 FQGNSA. The CDR3 length is 15 residues. Trimming left V 1 base short and J 6 bases short, with 15 bases between. The CDR3 spells CASSLEFKADNGYTF. Here the CDR3 DNA reads TGTGCCAGCAGCTTAGAGTTCAAGGCTGACAATGGCTACACCTTC.

This clone has ten or more counts. V usage is TRBV5-4 and J usage is TRBJ2-3; the match to TRBD2 covers 8 bases. The CDR3 is 16 residues long. V shed 0 bases and J 6 bases; nucleotides not matched to a gene: 9. In germline, CDR1 is SGHNT, CDR2 YYREEE (reference sequence). The CDR3 sequence: CASSLEPGGVVDTQYF. The DNA of the CDR3 is TGTGCCAGCAGCTTGGAACCCGGGGGGGTTGTGGATACGCAGTATTTT. The full variable domain, in which reference TRBV5-4 and TRBJ2-3 provide the parts outside the CDR3, is ETGVTQSPTHLIKTRGQQVTLRCSSQSGHNTVSWYQQALGQGPQFIFQYYREEENGRGNFPPRFSGLQFPNYSSELNVNALELDDSALYLCASSLEPGGVVDTQYFGPGTRLTVL.

This clone was found many times. The chain has TRBV6-5 and TRBJ2-1; TRBD2 matches at 10 bases. Trimming at V came to 4 bases and at J to 1 base, leaving 4 bases not matched to a gene. This CDR3 comprises 16 residues. Germline CDR1 MNHEY, CDR2 SVGAGI. CDR3: CASSSSGGISYNEQFF. DNA of the CDR3: TGTGCCAGCAGTTCTAGCGGGGGAATTTCCTACAATGAGCAGTTCTTC.